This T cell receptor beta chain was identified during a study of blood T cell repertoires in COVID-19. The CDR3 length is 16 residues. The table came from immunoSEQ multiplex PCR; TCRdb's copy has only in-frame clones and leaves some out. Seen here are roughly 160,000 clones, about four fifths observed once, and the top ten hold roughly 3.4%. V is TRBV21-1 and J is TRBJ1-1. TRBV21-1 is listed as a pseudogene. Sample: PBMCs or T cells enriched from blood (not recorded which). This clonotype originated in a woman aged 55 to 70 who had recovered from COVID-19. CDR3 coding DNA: TGTGCCAGCAGCCCTCACCTTAGTTCACCAATCACTGAAGCTTTCTTT. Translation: CASSPHLSSPITEAFF.